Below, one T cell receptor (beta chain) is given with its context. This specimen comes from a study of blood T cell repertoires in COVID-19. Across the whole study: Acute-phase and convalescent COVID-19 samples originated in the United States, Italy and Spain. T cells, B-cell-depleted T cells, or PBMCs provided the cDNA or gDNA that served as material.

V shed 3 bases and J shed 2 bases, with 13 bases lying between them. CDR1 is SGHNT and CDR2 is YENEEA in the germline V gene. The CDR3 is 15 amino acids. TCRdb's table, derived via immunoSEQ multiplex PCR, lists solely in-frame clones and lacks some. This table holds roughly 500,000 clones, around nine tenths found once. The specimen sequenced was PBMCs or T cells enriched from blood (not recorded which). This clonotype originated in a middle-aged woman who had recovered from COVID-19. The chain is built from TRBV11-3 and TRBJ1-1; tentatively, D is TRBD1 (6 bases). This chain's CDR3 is CASSFRGGQNTEAFF. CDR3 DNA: TGTGCCAGCAGCTTCAGGGGCGGGCAAAACACTGAAGCTTTCTTT.